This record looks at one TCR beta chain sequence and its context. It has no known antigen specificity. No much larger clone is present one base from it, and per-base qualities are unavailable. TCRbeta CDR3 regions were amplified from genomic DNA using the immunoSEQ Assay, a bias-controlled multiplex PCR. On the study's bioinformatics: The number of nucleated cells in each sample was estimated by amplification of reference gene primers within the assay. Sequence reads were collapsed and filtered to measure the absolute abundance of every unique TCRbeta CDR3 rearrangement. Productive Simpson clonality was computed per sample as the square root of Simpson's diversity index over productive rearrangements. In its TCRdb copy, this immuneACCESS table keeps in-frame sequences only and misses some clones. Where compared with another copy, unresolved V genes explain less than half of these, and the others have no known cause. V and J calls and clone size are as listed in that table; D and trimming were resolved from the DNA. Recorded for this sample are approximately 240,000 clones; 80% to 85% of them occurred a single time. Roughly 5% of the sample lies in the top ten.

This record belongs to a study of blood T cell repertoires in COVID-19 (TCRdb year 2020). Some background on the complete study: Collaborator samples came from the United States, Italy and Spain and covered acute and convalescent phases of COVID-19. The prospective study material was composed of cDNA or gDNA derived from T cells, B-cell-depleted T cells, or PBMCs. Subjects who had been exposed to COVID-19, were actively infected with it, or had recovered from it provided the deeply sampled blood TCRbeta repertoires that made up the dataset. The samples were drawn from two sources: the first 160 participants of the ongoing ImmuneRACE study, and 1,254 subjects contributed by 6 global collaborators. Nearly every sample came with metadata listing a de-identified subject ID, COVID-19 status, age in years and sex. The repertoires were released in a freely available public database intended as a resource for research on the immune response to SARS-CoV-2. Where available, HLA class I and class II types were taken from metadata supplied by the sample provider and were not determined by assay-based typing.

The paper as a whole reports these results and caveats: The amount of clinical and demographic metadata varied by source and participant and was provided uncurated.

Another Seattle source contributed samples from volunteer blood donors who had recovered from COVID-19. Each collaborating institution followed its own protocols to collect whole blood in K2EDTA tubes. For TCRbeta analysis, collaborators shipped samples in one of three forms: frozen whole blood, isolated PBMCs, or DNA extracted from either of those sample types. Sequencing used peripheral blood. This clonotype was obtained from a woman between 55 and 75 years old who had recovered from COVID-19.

The CDR3 protein: CAWNRGRNYGYTF. At the DNA level, the sequence is TGTGCCTGGAACAGGGGGCGAAACTATGGCTACACCTTC. The chain is made from TRBV30 and TRBJ1-2; TRBD1 fits 9 bases in the junction. From a lookup of the germline V gene (reference sequence), CDR1 and CDR2 are GTSNPN and SVGIG. The CDR3 covers 13 residues, taking in both the cysteine and the phenylalanine. Only the CDR3 DNA is retained, 39 bases long and in frame from the first base. Trimming leaves V shorter by 4 bases and J shorter by 2 bases, with the junction holding 2 bases beyond the gene matches.